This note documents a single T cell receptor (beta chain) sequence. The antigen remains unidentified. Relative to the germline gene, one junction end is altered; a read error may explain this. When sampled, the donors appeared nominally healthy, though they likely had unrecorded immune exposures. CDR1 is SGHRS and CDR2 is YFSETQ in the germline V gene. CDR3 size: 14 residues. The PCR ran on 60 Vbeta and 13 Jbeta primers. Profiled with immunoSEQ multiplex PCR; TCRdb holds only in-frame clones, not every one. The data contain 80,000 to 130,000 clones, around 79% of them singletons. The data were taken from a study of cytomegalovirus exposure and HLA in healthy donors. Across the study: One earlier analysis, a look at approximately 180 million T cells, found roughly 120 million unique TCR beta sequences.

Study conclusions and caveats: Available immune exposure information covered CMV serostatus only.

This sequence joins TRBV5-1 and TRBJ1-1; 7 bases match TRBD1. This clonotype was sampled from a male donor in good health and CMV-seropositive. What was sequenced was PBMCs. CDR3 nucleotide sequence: TGCGCCAGCAGCTTGGAGGGGGCAAACATTGAAGCTTTCTTT. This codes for CASSLEGANIEAFF.